Included here is one TCR beta chain sequence, with context. The CDR3 runs 15 residues. Trimming removed 3 bases from V and 4 bases from J; junction bases left unmatched: 8. The germline gives CDR1 SNHLY, CDR2 FYNNEI. This record belongs to a study of cytomegalovirus exposure and HLA in healthy donors. PCR used 60 Vbeta primers and 13 Jbeta primers. Assay used: immunoSEQ multiplex PCR; TCRdb lists only in-frame clones, some missing. The sample holds under 200,000 clones, 70% to 90% seen once. Sequencing used PBMCs. The V and J genes are TRBV2 and TRBJ1-2; 7 bases fit TRBD1. The receptor comes from a woman between 18 and 30 years old in good health and CMV-seronegative. The CDR3 DNA reads as TGTGCCAGCAGTGACTTGGTGACAGGGATCTATGGCTACACCTTC. Its translation is CASSDLVTGIYGYTF. Supplemented by reference TRBV2 and TRBJ1-2, the full variable domain reads EPEVTQTPSHQVTQMGQEVILRCVPISNHLYFYWYRQILGQKVEFLVSFYNNEISEKSEIFDDQFSVERPDGSNFTLKIRSTKLEDSAMYFCASSDLVTGIYGYTFGSGTRLTVV.